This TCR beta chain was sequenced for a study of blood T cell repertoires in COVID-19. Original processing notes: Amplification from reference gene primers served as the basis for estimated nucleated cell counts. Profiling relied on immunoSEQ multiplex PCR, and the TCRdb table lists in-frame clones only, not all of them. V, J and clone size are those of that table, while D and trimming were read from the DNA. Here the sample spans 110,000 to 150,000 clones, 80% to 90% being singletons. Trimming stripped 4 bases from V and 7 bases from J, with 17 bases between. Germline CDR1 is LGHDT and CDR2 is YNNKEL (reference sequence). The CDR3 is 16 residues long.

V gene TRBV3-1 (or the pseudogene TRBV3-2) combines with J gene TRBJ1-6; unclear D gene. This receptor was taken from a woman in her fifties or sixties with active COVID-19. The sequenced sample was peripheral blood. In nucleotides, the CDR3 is TGTGCCAGCAGCCTCGGGATAACCCTAAAAAATTCACCCCTCCACTTT. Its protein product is CASSLGITLKNSPLHF.